Below are 5 T cell receptor beta chains sequenced from a single sample in a study of shared clonotypes between healthy human individuals. Clones were read by immunoSEQ multiplex PCR, and TCRdb kept only the in-frame ones, dropping some. The sample comprises about 680,000 clones, 73% of which are singletons, and about 1.8% rests with the top ten. The material sequenced was memory CD4+ T cells sorted from blood. Sample subset: CD45RA-negative fraction. The receptors shown here come from a woman in her thirties in good health.

The gene calls are TRBV7-9 and TRBJ1-5; 7 positions match TRBD1. CDR1 is SEHNR and CDR2 is FQNEAQ in the germline V gene (reference sequence). Trimming removed 2 bases from V and 1 base from J; junction bases left unmatched: 5. There are 16 residues in the CDR3. As DNA, the CDR3 is TGTGCCAGCAGCTTATACAGGGGAAGGAGCAATCAGCCCCAGCATTTT. As protein: CASSLYRGRSNQPQHF. Combining the CDR3 with reference TRBV7-9 and TRBJ1-5 gives the whole variable domain DTGVSQNPRHKITKRGQNVTFRCDPISEHNRLYWYRQTLGQGPEFLTYFQNEAQLEKSRLLSDRFSAERPKGSFSTLEIQRTEQGDSAMYLCASSLYRGRSNQPQHFGDGTRLSIL.

This clone was counted a few times. V usage is TRBV5-1 and J usage is TRBJ2-1, with TRBD1 as a possible D gene (5 bases). From germline, CDR1 is SGHRS and CDR2 YFSETQ. V gave up 0 bases and J gave up 3 bases, with 7 bases separating them. This CDR3 has 14 amino acids. CDR3 in amino acids: CASSLEGFYNEQFF. In DNA form, the CDR3 reads TGCGCCAGCAGCTTGGAGGGGTTCTACAATGAGCAGTTCTTC.

The rearrangement joins TRBV5-4 to TRBJ2-7; 7 bases align to TRBD2. The germline V gene encodes CDR1 SGHNT and CDR2 YYREEE (reference sequence). Trimming removed 4 bases from V and 1 base from J; junction bases left unmatched: 5. The CDR3 has 14 residues. The CDR3 loop reads CASSDASGSYEQYF. In DNA form, the CDR3 reads TGTGCCAGCAGCGACGCTAGCGGATCCTACGAGCAGTACTTC.

The chain employs TRBV6-6 and TRBJ1-2; D not certain. From germline, CDR1 is MNHNY and CDR2 SVGAGI (reference sequence). V was cut by 6 bases and J by 10 bases, with 18 bases left in between. The CDR3 has 13 residues. CDR3 sequence reads: CASSLRASMDYTF. CDR3 nucleotide sequence: TGTGCCAGCAGCCTCCGGGCATCTATGGACTACACCTTC.

This rearrangement joins TRBV11-2 to TRBJ2-1; weak D call: TRBD1 (5 bases). Germline CDR1 is SGHAT and CDR2 is FQNNGV. Deletions cut 6 bases from V and 5 bases from J, with 17 bases between. CDR3 size: 15 residues. CDR3 loop: CASSRQGPPNNEQFF. The CDR3 DNA is TGTGCCAGCAGTCGCCAGGGCCCCCCCAACAATGAGCAGTTCTTC.